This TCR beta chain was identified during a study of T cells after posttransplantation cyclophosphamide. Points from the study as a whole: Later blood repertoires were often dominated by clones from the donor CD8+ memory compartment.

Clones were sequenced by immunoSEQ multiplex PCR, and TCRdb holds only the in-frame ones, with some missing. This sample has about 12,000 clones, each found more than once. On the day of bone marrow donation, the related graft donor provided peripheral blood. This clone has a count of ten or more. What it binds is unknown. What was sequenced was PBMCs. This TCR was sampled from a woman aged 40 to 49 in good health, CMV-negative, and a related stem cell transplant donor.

As DNA, the CDR3 is TGCAGCGGCCACAGCAGCTCCTACAATGAGCAGTTCTTC. Translation gives CSGHSSSYNEQFF. The J gene is TRBJ2-1, the V gene TRBV29-1, with unresolved D. The germline gives CDR1 SQVTM, CDR2 ANQGSEA. This CDR3 is built from 13 residues. V gave up 7 bases and J gave up 0 bases, with 10 bases separating them.